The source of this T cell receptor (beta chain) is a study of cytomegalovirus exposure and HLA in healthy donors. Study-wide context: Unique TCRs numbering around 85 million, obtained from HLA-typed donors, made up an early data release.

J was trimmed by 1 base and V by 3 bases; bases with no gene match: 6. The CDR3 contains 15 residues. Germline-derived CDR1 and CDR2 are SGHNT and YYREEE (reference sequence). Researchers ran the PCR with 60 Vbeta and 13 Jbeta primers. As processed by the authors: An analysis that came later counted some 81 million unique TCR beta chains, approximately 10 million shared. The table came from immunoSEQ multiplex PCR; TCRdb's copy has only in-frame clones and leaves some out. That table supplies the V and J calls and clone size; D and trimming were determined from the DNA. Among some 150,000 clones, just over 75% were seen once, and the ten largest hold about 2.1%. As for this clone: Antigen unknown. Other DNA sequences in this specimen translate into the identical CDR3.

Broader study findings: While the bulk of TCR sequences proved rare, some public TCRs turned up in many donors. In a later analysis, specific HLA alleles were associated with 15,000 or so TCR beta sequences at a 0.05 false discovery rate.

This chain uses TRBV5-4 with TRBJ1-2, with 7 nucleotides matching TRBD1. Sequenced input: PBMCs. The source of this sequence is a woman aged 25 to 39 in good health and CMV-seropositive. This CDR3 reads CASSSRTGFNYGYTF. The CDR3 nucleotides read TGTGCCAGCAGCTCCCGGACAGGTTTTAACTATGGCTACACCTTC.